The rows below give T cell receptor beta chains drawn from one sample of a study of radiation and T cells in renal cell carcinoma. Method: immunoSEQ multiplex PCR; TCRdb's copy keeps in-frame clones and lacks some. The sample lists around 170,000 clones; 88% were seen once. The sequencing used blood, collected from a patient whose treatment included radiotherapy and nephrectomy. These receptors originate from a woman between 50 and 59 years old with renal cell carcinoma. Each CDR3 is given with its conserved first and last residue.

>TRBV19
CASVGPLNQPQHF
>TRBV7-2
CASSLRAGGIDTQYF
>TRBV6-5
CASSRLGVGSEAFF
>TRBV10-1
CASSRDRGSGYTF
>TRBV7-9
CASSDRDSSGSDTQYF
>TRBV2
CASSELTGTSYEQYF
>TRBV4-3
CASSQAIGDYEQYF
>TRBV19
CASITWGEQYF
>TRBV7-2
CASSRPPLDQETQYF
>TRBV5-4
CASSPRDVGSYEQYF
>TRBV30
CAWSVFSDYGYTF
>TRBV11-2
CASSLSVLSYNEQFF
>TRBV11-1
CASSRWVAGTSTDTQYF
>TRBV19
CASSMRGTLNTEAFF